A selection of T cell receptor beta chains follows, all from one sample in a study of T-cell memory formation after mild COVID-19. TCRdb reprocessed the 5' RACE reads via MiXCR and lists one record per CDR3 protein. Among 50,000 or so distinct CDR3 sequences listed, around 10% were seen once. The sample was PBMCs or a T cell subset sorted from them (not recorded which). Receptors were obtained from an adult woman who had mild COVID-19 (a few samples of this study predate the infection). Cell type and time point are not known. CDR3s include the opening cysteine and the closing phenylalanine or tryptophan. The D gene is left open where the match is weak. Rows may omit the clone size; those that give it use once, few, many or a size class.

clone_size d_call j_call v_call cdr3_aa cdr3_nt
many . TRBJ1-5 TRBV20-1 CSAREQGIQPQHF TGCAGTGCTAGAGAACAGGGTATCCAGCCCCAGCATTTT
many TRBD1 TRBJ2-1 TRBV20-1 CSARGWQGAREQFF TGCAGTGCTAGAGGGTGGCAGGGGGCACGGGAGCAGTTCTTC
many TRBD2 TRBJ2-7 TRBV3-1 CASSGRTSRVGEQYF TGTGCCAGCAGCGGACGGACTAGCCGAGTGGGCGAGCAGTACTTC
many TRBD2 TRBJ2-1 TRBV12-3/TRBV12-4 CASSPIAGGPDEQFF TGTGCCAGCAGTCCTATAGCGGGAGGGCCGGATGAGCAGTTCTTC
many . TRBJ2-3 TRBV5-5 CASSLQGGTDTQYF TGTGCCAGCAGCCTACAGGGAGGCACAGATACGCAGTATTTT
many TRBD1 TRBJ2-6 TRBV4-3 CASSLRTGGSGANVLTF TGCGCCAGCAGCCTTAGGACAGGGGGCTCTGGGGCCAACGTCCTGACTTTC
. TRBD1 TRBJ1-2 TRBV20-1 CSARRPGGAGYGYTF TGCAGTGCTAGGCGGCCAGGGGGCGCGGGCTATGGCTACACCTTC
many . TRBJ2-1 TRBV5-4 CASSFLWGEEQFF TGTGCCAGCAGCTTCCTGTGGGGGGAGGAGCAGTTCTTC
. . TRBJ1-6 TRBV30 CAWSRGGFVDNSPLHF TGTGCCTGGTCGCGAGGGGGGTTCGTCGATAATTCACCCCTCCACTTT
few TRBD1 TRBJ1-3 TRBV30 CAWSLGQGSGNTIYF TGTGCCTGGAGCTTAGGACAGGGCAGTGGAAACACCATATATTTT
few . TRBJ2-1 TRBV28 CASSPHLNEQFF TGTGCCAGCAGTCCACATCTCAATGAGCAGTTCTTC
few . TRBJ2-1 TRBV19 CASSIGLVSSYNEQFF TGTGCCAGTAGTATAGGACTGGTCAGCTCCTACAATGAGCAGTTCTTC
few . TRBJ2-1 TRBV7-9 CASRSSLALPSNEQFF TGTGCCAGCAGGTCCTCACTAGCCTTACCCTCCAATGAGCAGTTCTTC
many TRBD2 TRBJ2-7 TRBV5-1 CASSLVTAGVSEQYF TGCGCCAGCAGCTTGGTTACAGCGGGAGTATCCGAGCAGTACTTC
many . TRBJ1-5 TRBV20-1 CSAPEGRGGNQPQHF TGCAGTGCCCCAGAGGGCAGGGGTGGCAATCAGCCCCAGCATTTT
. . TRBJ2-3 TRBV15 CATSRDAVEGTTQYF TGTGCCACCAGCAGAGACGCGGTCGAGGGGACCACGCAGTATTTT
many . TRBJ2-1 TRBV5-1 CASSLEQGSNEQFF TGCGCCAGCAGCTTGGAGCAGGGTTCCAATGAGCAGTTCTTC
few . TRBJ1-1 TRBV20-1 CSASQGVENTEAFF TGCAGTGCCTCACAGGGAGTGGAGAACACTGAAGCTTTCTTT
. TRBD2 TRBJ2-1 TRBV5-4 CASSSRTSGGNNEQFF TGTGCCAGCAGCTCCCGGACTAGCGGGGGGAACAATGAGCAGTTCTTC
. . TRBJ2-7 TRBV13 CASSSQTPYEQYF TGTGCCAGCAGCTCGCAGACCCCCTACGAGCAGTACTTC
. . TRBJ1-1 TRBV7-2 CASSLGGPTMNTEAFF TGTGCCAGCAGCTTAGGGGGGCCTACTATGAACACTGAAGCTTTCTTT
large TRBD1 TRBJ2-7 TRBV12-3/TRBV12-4 CASLWTGAYEQYF TGTGCCAGCCTTTGGACAGGGGCCTACGAGCAGTACTTC
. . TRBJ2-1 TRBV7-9 CASSSGYRYNEQFF TGTGCCAGCAGCTCTGGCTATAGATACAATGAGCAGTTCTTC
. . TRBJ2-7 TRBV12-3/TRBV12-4 CASSHPGTVYEQYF TGTGCCAGCAGTCACCCCGGGACTGTCTACGAGCAGTACTTC
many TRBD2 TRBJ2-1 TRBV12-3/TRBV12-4 CASSLVIRGLAGTSYNEQFF TGTGCCAGCAGTTTAGTAATTAGGGGGCTAGCGGGGACCTCGTACAATGAGCAGTTCTTC
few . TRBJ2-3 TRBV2 CASSRGTVSTDTQYF TGTGCCAGCAGTCGAGGGACTGTTAGCACAGATACGCAGTATTTT
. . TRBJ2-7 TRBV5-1 CASTPNSFTYEQYF TGCGCCAGCACCCCAAACAGCTTTACCTACGAGCAGTACTTC
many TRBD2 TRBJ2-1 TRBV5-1 CASSLLAGATYNEQFF TGCGCCAGCAGCCTCCTAGCGGGAGCAACCTACAATGAGCAGTTCTTC
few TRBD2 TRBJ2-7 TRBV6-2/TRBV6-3 CASSGIAGTYEQYF TGTGCCAGCAGTGGCATAGCGGGAACCTACGAGCAGTACTTC
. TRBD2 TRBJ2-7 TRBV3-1 CASSRGSSGGYEQYF TGTGCCAGCAGCCGAGGGTCTAGCGGGGGATACGAGCAGTACTTC
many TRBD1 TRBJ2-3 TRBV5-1 CASSFGTGSDTQYF TGCGCCAGCAGCTTCGGGACAGGGTCAGATACGCAGTATTTT
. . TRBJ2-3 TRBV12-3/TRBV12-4 CASSISGDTQYF TGTGCCAGCAGTATATCAGGGGATACGCAGTATTTT
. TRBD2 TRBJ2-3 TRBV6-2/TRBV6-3 CASSPGTSGHTDTQYF TGTGCCAGCAGCCCAGGGACTAGCGGCCACACAGATACGCAGTATTTT
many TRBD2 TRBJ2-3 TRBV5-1 CASSLVQRGLAGDTDTQYF TGCGCCAGCAGCTTGGTTCAACGCGGACTAGCGGGGGACACAGATACGCAGTATTTT
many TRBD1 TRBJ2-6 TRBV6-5 CASPLPAGGPGANVLTF TGTGCCAGCCCGCTCCCAGCAGGGGGCCCTGGGGCCAACGTCCTGACTTTC
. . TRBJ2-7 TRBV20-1 CSASFKGRLSYEQYF TGCAGTGCTAGTTTTAAGGGCAGATTATCATACGAGCAGTACTTC